This TCR beta chain originates from a study of post-analysis software for immune sequencing data. In the study overall: Disease courses included relapsing-remitting, secondary progressive and progressive-relapsing multiple sclerosis. Whole-study findings and limits: Batch-mates among the samples co-clustered strongly by F measure. Controls showed lower frequencies than patients for roughly five TRBV segments, and TRBV5-6, TRBV5-1 and TRBV20-1 were among these. Multiple sclerosis was associated with a significant reduction in normalized Chao1 diversity relative to controls.

The TCR beta cDNA libraries contained unique molecular identifiers. T cells, about 0.95 to 11 million of them, yielded about 500,000 cDNA molecules. Via MiXCR, TCRdb re-called the PCR reads, giving one row per CDR3 protein. The data contain about 430,000 distinct CDR3 sequences, approximately 38% of them singletons. With regard to this clonotype: The antigen is not known.

The length of the CDR3 is 12 residues. V was clipped by 4 bases and J by 9 bases, with 7 bases between them. Per germline, CDR1 KGHSH and CDR2 LQKENI. The sample comprised blood. This receptor was identified in a girl aged 2 to 10 with multiple sclerosis. This chain joins TRBV18 and TRBJ2-6; D possibly corresponds to TRBD2 (6 bases). Here the CDR3 DNA reads TGTGCCAGCTCACAGGGACTCAACGTCCTGACTTTC. Translation gives CASSQGLNVLTF.